Listed here are 14 T cell receptor beta chains from one sample, sequenced in a study of T cell repertoires in cytomegalovirus infection. TCRdb itself ran the reads through MiXCR, one entry per CDR3 protein. Found here are approximately 500,000 distinct CDR3 sequences, 16% of them singletons; the top ten hold approximately 24%. Source material: CD8+ T cells from PBMCs. The receptors were sampled from a human donor in good health (CMV status not recorded). Some clones in this sample may be carry-over from other donors' samples.

The CDR3, as DNA: TGTGCCAGCAGCCACGAGGGGGGAGCGGGCACAGATACGCAGTATTTT. Its protein product is CASSHEGGAGTDTQYF. The gene calls are TRBV9 and TRBJ2-3; D may correspond to TRBD1 or TRBD2 (6 bases each). Trimming shortened V by 4 bases and J by 1 base, and 16 bases separated the two germline ends. Per the germline V gene, CDR1 is SGDLS and CDR2 is YYNGEE. The CDR3 is 16 residues long.

V gene TRBV27 combines with J gene TRBJ1-4; D call uncertain. This CDR3 region has 13 residues. With 3 bases removed from V and 7 bases from J, the gap between germline ends came to 9 bases. Per germline, CDR1 MNHEY and CDR2 SMNVEV (reference sequence). As DNA, the CDR3 is TGTGCCAGCAGTTTTGGTCCTAGTGAAAAACTGTTTTTT. Its protein is CASSFGPSEKLFF.

On this clonotype itself: A much larger clone differs from this one at a single base, so this may be a read error. V gene TRBV4-2 combines with J gene TRBJ2-1, with TRBD2 matching over 8 bases. The J call is uncertain, as TRBJ2-7 better fits the DNA end. Germline-derived CDR1 and CDR2 are LGHNA and YNFKEQ. CDR3 length: 17 residues. The chain's CDR3 is CASSQEGSGISYNEQYF. For the CDR3, the DNA is TGTGCCAGCAGCCAAGAAGGTAGCGGGATCTCCTACAATGAGCAGTACTTC.

In this sample, this clonotype turned up many times. The chain links TRBV12-3 or TRBV12-4 to TRBJ2-5; no firm D call. The CDR3 has 12 amino acids. Trimming left V 4 bases short and J 5 bases short, with 8 bases between. CDR3 sequence reads: CASSSLRETQYF. The CDR3 nucleotides are TGTGCCAGCAGTTCCCTCCGGGAGACCCAGTACTTC.

The chain couples TRBV28 to TRBJ1-4, with TRBD1 matching over 7 bases. V lost 7 bases to trimming and J lost 8 bases; unmatched junction nucleotides: 4. CDR3 length equals 12 residues. Germline CDR1 reads MDHEN; CDR2 reads SYDVKM. The CDR3 nucleotides read TGTGCCAGCAACCAACAGGGGGAAAAACTGTTTTTT. Translating gives CASNQQGEKLFF.

Only a few counts were recorded for this clonotype. The chain employs TRBV13 and TRBJ1-5; D might be TRBD1 (6 bases). Germline V CDR1 and CDR2: PRHDT, FYEKMQ (reference sequence). The CDR3 covers 15 residues. V was pared by 5 bases and J by 2 bases, with 13 bases between. The CDR3 nucleotides are TGTGCCAGCAGCGAGGGGGAGGGACGCAATCAGCCCCAGCATTTT. Translation: CASSEGEGRNQPQHF.

This clonotype has a handful of counts. This chain links TRBV7-9 with TRBJ2-5, with 10 bases matching TRBD2. V trimming: 5 bases; J trimming: 0 bases; junction bases outside the gene matches: 12. The CDR3 contains 18 residues. Germline assignment: CDR1 SEHNR and CDR2 FQNEAQ (reference sequence). The CDR3 coding sequence is TGTGCCAGCAGCCCCGGGGTAGCGGGGGGAATGTACCAAGAGACCCAGTACTTC. Translating gives CASSPGVAGGMYQETQYF.

This clonotype was counted many times. The chain combines TRBV10-2 with TRBJ2-1, with 16 bases lining up with TRBD2. Trimming removed 9 bases from V and 13 bases from J; junction bases left unmatched: 12. The CDR3 runs 15 residues. Germline V gene data show CDR1 as WSHSY and CDR2 as SAAADI. The CDR3 spells CASAGTSGRGNVQFF. DNA of the CDR3: TGCGCCAGTGCTGGGACTAGCGGGAGGGGGAATGTACAGTTCTTC.

The rearrangement uses TRBV6-2 or TRBV6-3 and TRBJ2-7; TRBD2 is a possible D gene (5 bases). The germline CDR1 and CDR2 sequences are MNHEY and SVGEGT. The CDR3 is 15 amino acids. The V and J ends lost 0 bases and 6 bases respectively, with 15 bases between them. This CDR3 is CASSYSRGSLIEQYF. Here the CDR3 DNA reads TGTGCCAGCAGTTACTCGCGTGGGAGCCTGATCGAGCAGTACTTC.

The chain is built from TRBV28 and TRBJ1-1; D perhaps matches TRBD1 (5 bases). Germline CDR1 reads MDHEN; CDR2 reads SYDVKM. V lost 7 bases, J lost 5 bases, and 11 bases lay in between. This CDR3 has 12 residues. CDR3 loop: CASNLGGTEAFF. The DNA of the CDR3 is TGTGCCAGCAACCTGGGGGGTACTGAAGCTTTCTTT.

The sample holds many counts of this clonotype. The rearrangement joins TRBV28 to TRBJ1-1; D may be TRBD1 (5 bases). V was shortened by 8 bases and J by 5 bases, with 12 bases between the two germline ends. The CDR3 is 12 residues long. Germline CDR1 and CDR2: MDHEN and SYDVKM. The chain's CDR3 is CASRFRGTEAFF. The CDR3 DNA follows: TGTGCCAGCCGGTTCCGGGGGACTGAAGCTTTCTTT.

This clonotype was found many times. This chain uses TRBV6-7 with TRBJ2-1, with 9 bases identical to TRBD2. TRBV6-7 is noted as an ORF with a role that remains uncertain. The CDR3 loop spans 17 amino acids. The V segment lost 6 bases and the J segment 3 bases; nucleotides outside the gene matches: 12. The CDR3 DNA is TGTGCCAGCAGCACGGGGACTAGCCCTTCTTACTACAATGAGCAGTTCTTC. Protein sequence: CASSTGTSPSYYNEQFF.

With regard to this clonotype: Since a much larger clone is just one base distant, this may be a read error. Because the CDR3 is missing its conserved closing phenylalanine or tryptophan, this is likely a read error. The V call is TRBV6-6, the J call TRBJ2-4; maybe TRBD1 (6 bases). V was clipped by 6 bases and J by 5 bases, with 17 bases between them. The germline CDR1 and CDR2 sequences are MNHNY and SVGAGI (reference sequence). This CDR3 contains 15 residues. The DNA for the CDR3 is TGTGCCAGCAGACCCCCCAGGGGTGAGGAAAACATTCAGTACTCC. Protein: CASRPPRGEENIQYS.

At least ten counts were recorded for this clonotype. The CDR3 sequence: CASSVDRGQTTGELFF. DNA for the CDR3: TGTGCCAGCAGCGTCGACAGGGGGCAGACCACCGGGGAGCTGTTTTTT. The chain employs TRBV5-4 and TRBJ2-2; 10 positions agree with TRBD1. The CDR3 runs to 16 residues. Germline V gives CDR1 SGHNT, CDR2 YYREEE (reference sequence). Germline trimming cut 4 bases from V and 4 bases from J; bases unmatched to any gene: 7.